The 10 T cell receptor beta chains in this list originate from one sample, sequenced in a study of CD8+ T cells in alopecia areata. RNA was extracted and reverse transcribed into cDNA as the sequencing template. Method: immunoSEQ multiplex PCR; TCRdb's copy keeps in-frame clones and lacks some. The sample consists of under 350,000 clones, 58% of them appearing once. Noted treatment: oral pan-JAK inhibitor, 5-10 mg twice daily. Here the sequenced sample was CD4+ T cells sorted from blood, taken at week 24, from a patient treated with tofacitinib. Receptors were obtained from a human donor with alopecia areata.

The rearrangement uses TRBV30 and TRBJ1-1; D not resolved. Trimming took 1 base from V and 7 from J, leaving 7 bases between them. The germline CDR1 and CDR2 sequences are GTSNPN and SVGIG (reference sequence). The CDR3 is made up of 11 amino acids. CDR3 nucleotide sequence: TGTGCCTGGAGTGCCATCGGTGAAGCTTTCTTT. This translates into CAWSAIGEAFF.

This clone appeared once. Other DNA variants within this sample encode the same CDR3. The chain employs TRBV11-2 and TRBJ2-5, with D hard to call. Germline lookup yields CDR1 SGHAT and CDR2 FQNNGV. With 2 bases removed from V and 2 bases from J, the gap between germline ends came to 6 bases. The CDR3 has 13 residues. CDR3 in amino acids: CASSLWQQETQYF. The CDR3 DNA reads as TGTGCCAGCAGCTTATGGCAGCAAGAGACCCAGTACTTC.

This clone was found a few times. V usage is TRBV7-3 and J usage is TRBJ2-7; the D gene is possibly TRBD2 (5 bases). The V gene lost 5 bases and the J gene lost 5 bases, with 16 bases spanning the gap. Looked up from germline, CDR1 is SGHTA and CDR2 is FQGTGA. CDR3 size: 14 residues. The CDR3 DNA reads TGTGCCAGCAGCCCCTCAGCGGAAGTCCACGAGCAGTACTTC. Residues: CASSPSAEVHEQYF.

The CDR3 bases are TGTGCCAGCAGTCGCGGGACAGCCCGCCAAGAGACCCAGTACTTC. It codes for CASSRGTARQETQYF. The chain joins TRBV6-5 to TRBJ2-5; TRBD1 is a possible D gene (7 bases). Germline CDR1 MNHEY, CDR2 SVGAGI. V was trimmed by 5 bases and J by 1 base, leaving 14 bases between them. The CDR3 contains 15 residues.

The rearrangement uses TRBV20-1 and TRBJ2-1; no definite D call. V lost 6 bases and J 4 bases, leaving 7 bases between the germline ends. The CDR3 extends over 11 amino acids. The germline gives CDR1 DFQATT, CDR2 SNEGSKA (reference sequence). In nucleotides, the CDR3 is TGCAGTGCCCCACTATACAATGAGCAGTTCTTC. It yields the protein CSAPLYNEQFF.

In this sample, this clone turned up a few times. The rearrangement joins TRBV11-2 to TRBJ1-4; perhaps TRBD1 as D (6 bases). This CDR3 is built from 14 residues. Looked up from germline, CDR1 is SGHAT and CDR2 is FQNNGV. V lost 1 base to trimming and J lost 7 bases, with 10 bases between them. This CDR3 is CASSLARGGEKLFF. CDR3 coding DNA: TGTGCCAGCAGCTTAGCCAGGGGAGGTGAAAAACTGTTTTTT.

The chain has TRBV5-1 and TRBJ1-2; TRBD1 agrees at 7 bases. The CDR3 is 13 residues long. The V gene's germline CDR1 is SGHRS and CDR2 YFSETQ. J lost 6 bases, V lost 1 base, and 3 bases had no gene match. CDR3 residues: CASSLTGDNGYTF. The CDR3 DNA reads as TGCGCCAGCAGCTTGACAGGGGATAATGGCTACACCTTC.

This clone was counted between two and nine times. The V call is TRBV7-2, the J call TRBJ2-3, with D uncertain. Germline values: CDR1 SGHTA, CDR2 FQGNSA. The CDR3 contains 14 residues. V shed 1 base and J shed 2 bases, with 7 bases lying between them. The CDR3 protein is CASSLVGSTDTQYF. DNA for the CDR3: TGTGCCAGCAGCTTAGTCGGATCCACAGATACGCAGTATTTT.

The chain couples TRBV5-1 to TRBJ2-1; 12 bases agree with TRBD2. Germline CDR1 and CDR2: SGHRS and YFSETQ. Trimming took 4 bases from V and 8 from J; bases not matched to a gene: 10. The CDR3 consists of 16 residues. The chain's CDR3 is CASSLSGLAGIDEQFF. The CDR3 region has the DNA TGCGCCAGCAGCCTCTCCGGACTAGCGGGGATCGATGAGCAGTTCTTC.

The CDR3 protein is CAWNTPRGSHPNYGYTF. The DNA for the CDR3 is TGTGCCTGGAACACTCCGAGGGGGTCCCACCCTAACTATGGCTACACCTTC. This sequence joins TRBV30 and TRBJ1-2; a weak D match, TRBD1 (6 bases). Trimming shortened V by 4 bases and J by 0 bases, and 21 bases separated the two germline ends. This CDR3 has 17 residues. Germline V gives CDR1 GTSNPN, CDR2 SVGIG (reference sequence). The full variable domain, in which reference TRBV30 and TRBJ1-2 provide the parts outside the CDR3, is SQTIHQWPATLVQPVGSPLSLECTVEGTSNPNLYWYRQAAGRGLQLLFYSVGIGQISSEVPQNLSASRPQDRQFILSSKKLLLSDSGFYLCAWNTPRGSHPNYGYTFGSGTRLTVV.